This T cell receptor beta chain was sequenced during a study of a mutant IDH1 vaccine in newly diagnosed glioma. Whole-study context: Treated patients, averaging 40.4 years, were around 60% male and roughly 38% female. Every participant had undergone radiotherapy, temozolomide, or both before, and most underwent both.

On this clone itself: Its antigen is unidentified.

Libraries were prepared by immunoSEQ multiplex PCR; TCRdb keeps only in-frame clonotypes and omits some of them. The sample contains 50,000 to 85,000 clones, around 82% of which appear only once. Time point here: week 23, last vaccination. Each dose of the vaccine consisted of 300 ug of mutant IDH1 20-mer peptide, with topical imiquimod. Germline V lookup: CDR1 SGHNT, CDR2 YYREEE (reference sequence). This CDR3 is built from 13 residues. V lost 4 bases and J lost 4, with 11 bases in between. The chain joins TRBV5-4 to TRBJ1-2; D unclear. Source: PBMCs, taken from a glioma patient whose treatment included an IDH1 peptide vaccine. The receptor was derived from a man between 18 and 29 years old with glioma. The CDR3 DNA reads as TGTGCCAGCAGCCAAGACAAACGCTATGGCTACACCTTC. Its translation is CASSQDKRYGYTF.